This TCR beta chain is from a study of beta chain features in type 1 diabetes. Looking at the study overall: Age, gender and cell yields were alike across patients and healthy donors.

Points from the study as a whole: Type 1 diabetes patients had moderately but significantly shorter TCRB CDR3s in all four CD4+ subsets.

This clone has a count of ten or more. The antigen is unknown. Germline-derived CDR1 and CDR2 are ENHRY and SYGVKD. The ends were cut back, 5 bases at V and 6 bases at J, with 7 bases in the middle. The CDR3 is 11 residues long. The investigators reverse transcribed all of the isolated RNA, so they sequenced expressed TCRB transcripts. Mean read depth for naive, central memory and regulatory T cell samples was about 3.6 million reads. The data were produced by immunoSEQ multiplex PCR, yet TCRdb's version contains in-frame clones alone and is incomplete. The sample holds some 120,000 clones, 17% seen once. A CD45RO/CCR7/CD25/CD127/CD95/CD27 panel sorted naive, central memory, regulatory and stem cell-like memory CD4+ cells. Each population that was sorted was more than 95% pure.

The origin of this receptor is a man younger than 35 with type 1 diabetes. The V and J genes are TRBV10-3 and TRBJ1-1, with D unresolved. Sequenced sample: central memory CD4+ T cells from blood. CDR3 sequence reads: CAISMGSEAFF. The DNA for the CDR3 is TGTGCCATCAGTATGGGTTCTGAAGCTTTCTTT.